The clone carrying this TCR beta chain was observed a single time. The antigen remains undetermined. Germline V gene data show CDR1 as SEHNR and CDR2 as FQNEAQ (reference sequence). The CDR3 sequence is 13 residues long. The V gene lost 7 bases and the J gene lost 2 bases, with 9 bases spanning the gap. The sample comes from a study of post-analysis software for immune sequencing data. Study findings and constraints: Five TRBV segments, including TRBV5-6, TRBV5-1 and TRBV20-1, were more frequent in patients than controls.

Unique molecular identifiers tagged the TCR beta cDNA libraries. In TCRdb, the PCR reads were re-called with MiXCR into one record per CDR3 protein. There are approximately 440,000 distinct CDR3 sequences in the sample; 45% occur only once, and roughly 12% lies in the top ten. The chain joins TRBV7-9 to TRBJ1-3; TRBD1 might be the D (6 bases). The clonotype was recovered from a girl aged 10-17 years with multiple sclerosis. Material: blood. The CDR3 loop is CASIQGPGNTIYF. CDR3 nucleotide sequence: TGTGCCAGCATCCAGGGGCCTGGAAACACCATATATTTT.